This T cell receptor (beta chain) was sequenced for a study of blood T cells in healthy people across ages (dated by TCRdb to the mid-2010s). In terms of the full investigation: In model experiments, roughly one uniquely barcoded TCR beta cDNA molecule per two T cells was captured by template switching. Age-related changes in TCR beta repertoire diversity were measured in the study by deep sequencing normalized with unique cDNA molecular identifiers. Four age groups were formed from the donors: young (average approximately 15 years), middle-aged (more than 35), aged (about 62) and long-lived (approximately 78). To avoid experimental bias, donors of different ages were randomly spread across the sequencing lanes. The study analyzed two additional independent replicas of 1 million unique cDNA reads from the same blood draw for two donors, one aged 18 to 29 and one aged 80 or older. The investigation overall reported the following: Conclusive comparison of naive and antigen-experienced compartments was prevented by the profiling of bulk unsorted PBMCs. Compared with the aged group, the long-lived group had more naive CD4+ T cells, fewer expanded clones and increased TCR diversity, suggesting age selection. As age increased, observed TCR beta diversity per million T cells dropped in a roughly linear way, and a significant reduction was already evident by age about 40. Estimates of total diversity from one million sequenced T cells were regarded as lower bounds and underestimates. Because the CMV infection status of the donors was unknown, age-related changes in expanded clonotypes may potentially have been confounded. Observed TCR beta diversity correlated strongly with the percentage of naive T cells measured by flow cytometry.

The roughly 39 donors, aged about 6 to 100 years, were systemically healthy Caucasian individuals from Russia. Roughly 11 milliliters of peripheral blood were drawn from each donor into EDTA-treated Vacutainer tubes. Ficoll-Paque density-gradient centrifugation was used to isolate PBMCs, with at least 7 million obtained per sample. Trizol reagent was used to extract total RNA from the PBMCs, yielding at least 6 micrograms per sample. Naive CD45RAhigh/CD27high T cell percentages were measured by flow cytometry on a PBMC aliquot from every donor. Trimming removed 5 bases from V and 4 bases from J, leaving 17 bases between the germline ends. Measured from the cysteine to the phenylalanine, the CDR3 is 14 residues long. The DNA shown is the 42-base CDR3, in frame from base 1. The germline V gene (reference sequence) sets CDR1 to DFQATT and CDR2 to SNEGSKA. A note on this clonotype: No antigen is known for it. Per-base quality was not reported, and no clone a single base away is much larger than it.

The receptor library was made with 5' RACE. The sample was run on an Illumina HiSeq 2500. A second PCR of roughly 7 to 12 cycles was run with a J-beta primer mix and a sample-barcoded 5' primer. A unique molecular identifier was introduced onto each TCR beta cDNA molecule by a template-switch 5' adaptor carrying 12 random nucleotides. At least 3 million CDR3-containing paired-end reads were obtained from each sample. All of the RNA was converted into first-strand cDNA using the Mint cDNA synthesis kit, with a TRBC-specific oligonucleotide serving as the primer. Following uracil-DNA glycosylase treatment, a first 18-cycle PCR with universal primers M1SS and BC2_uni_R was performed on all cDNA. In the authors' own workflow: For normalization, 1 million high-quality reads, each with a distinct molecular identifier, were randomly selected from each sample. Reads sharing molecular identifiers were discarded rather than binned into consensus sequences. CDR3 identification, clonotype clustering and error correction used MiTCR with a Q25 quality threshold and the strictest error-elimination algorithm. Lower-bound total TCR beta diversity was estimated with a nonparametric unseen species model using Euler transformation. Starting from the raw public reads, TCRdb applied fastp trimming at Q25, assembled clones with MiXCR and retained in-frame beta chains. Each CDR3 protein gets just one entry, which takes the most common genes and DNA from the rows behind it. What appears here as the V and J calls and clone size reflects TCRdb's work, not the paper's. The sample contains around 1.5 million distinct CDR3 sequences, 35% to 45% of them found a single time. Approximately 7.9% of the sample is in the top ten clones.

The source is a young woman in good health. Sequenced sample: blood. The chain uses TRBV20-1 and TRBJ1-2; possibly the D gene is TRBD1, per 6 matching bases. The CDR3 is CSAGLGGGGYGYTF. The nucleotide sequence is given as TGCAGTGCTGGCCTCGGAGGGGGGGGCTATGGCTACACCTTC.